Sequencing of this T cell receptor beta chain was carried out in a study of blood T cell repertoires in COVID-19. Overall study: COVID-19 samples, acute and convalescent, were from the United States, Italy and Spain. T cells, B-cell-depleted T cells, or PBMCs provided the cDNA or gDNA that served as material.

In the original workflow: Amplification with reference gene primers provided the estimates of nucleated cell counts. Some clones are missing from TCRdb's copy, which holds only in-frame ones; the method was immunoSEQ multiplex PCR. V, J and clone size are those of that table, while D and trimming were read from the DNA. The sample has tens of thousands of clones, 70% to 85% seen once. CDR3 length: 15 amino acids. Germline CDR1 is WNHNN and CDR2 is SYGVQD (reference sequence). The V and J ends lost 0 bases and 10 bases respectively, with 15 bases between them. Only a few counts were recorded for this clone.

The genes are TRBV10-1 and TRBJ1-4; D is possibly TRBD1 (6 bases). The sequenced sample consisted of peripheral blood. The origin of this receptor is a man in his 60s with acute or convalescent COVID-19. The CDR3 protein is CASSESGAKSGKLFF. The CDR3 DNA follows: TGCGCCAGCAGTGAGTCGGGGGCGAAGTCTGGAAAACTGTTTTTT.